The 32 T cell receptor beta chains below all came from one sample that was sequenced in a study of OX40 agonist ivuxolimab in advanced cancers. Libraries came from the immunoSEQ multiplex PCR assay. Entries here come from immuneACCESS through TCRdb and include only in-frame sequences with V and J called. Some clones fail to appear in such tables; in the studies checked, an unresolved V gene covers under half of the shortfall, and the cause of the remainder is unknown. The sample data list tens of thousands of clones, and roughly nine tenths of these were observed just once. The biggest ten clones account for 1.5% to 2% of the sample. The sample here was CD4+ or CD8+ T cells sorted from blood, taken in a trial of the OX40 agonist ivuxolimab. The receptor set was obtained from an adult with an advanced solid tumor such as melanoma, head and neck, liver or kidney cancer.

The chain has TRBV4-1 and TRBJ1-1; possible D gene TRBD1, 6 bases. V was pared by 1 base and J by 6 bases, with 15 bases between. This CDR3 has 15 amino acids. Germline lookup yields CDR1 MGHRA and CDR2 YSYEKL. This CDR3 is CASSQAFDRISEAFF. CDR3 coding DNA: TGCGCCAGCAGCCAAGCGTTTGACAGGATCTCTGAAGCTTTCTTT.

V is TRBV5-8 and J is TRBJ1-4, with D perhaps TRBD1 (5 bases). This CDR3 has 16 amino acids. V lost 0 bases, J lost 4 bases, and 13 bases lay in between. CDR1 SGHTS and CDR2 YDEGEE come from the germline V gene. CDR3 DNA: TGTGCCAGCAGCTTGGGGGGGACCCCCGGTAATGAAAAACTGTTTTTT. Protein product: CASSLGGTPGNEKLFF. Together with reference TRBV5-8 and TRBJ1-4, the CDR3 gives the full variable domain: EAGVTQSPTHLIKTRGQQATLRCSPISGHTSVYWYQQALGLGLQFLLWYDEGEERNRGNFPPRFSGRQFPNYSSELNVNALELEDSALYLCASSLGGTPGNEKLFFGSGTQLSVL.

This rearrangement joins TRBV10-2 to TRBJ2-2; D is unclear. The germline V gene encodes CDR1 WSHSY and CDR2 SAAADI. The V end was cut by 5 bases, the J end by 6 bases, with 13 bases between. The CDR3 has 14 residues. The CDR3 DNA follows: TGCGCCAGCAGTAGAGAACCTTCGGCCGGGGAGCTGTTTTTT. This encodes CASSREPSAGELFF.

This chain connects TRBV14 to TRBJ1-1; D possibly corresponds to TRBD1 (5 bases). The length of the CDR3 is 19 residues. CDR1 and CDR2 from the germline V gene are SGHDN and FVKESK. Trimming stripped 3 bases from V and 4 bases from J, with 27 bases between. The CDR3 protein is CASSQTHKGEGFSTTEAFF. For the CDR3, the DNA is TGTGCCAGCAGCCAGACACATAAAGGAGAGGGGTTTTCCACCACTGAAGCTTTCTTT.

The chain recombines TRBV6-5 with TRBJ2-3, with D unclear. Trimming left V 0 bases short and J 9 bases short, with 13 bases between. The CDR3 consists of 14 residues. CDR1 is MNHEY, CDR2 SVGAGI, per germline. The CDR3: CASSYSMVIETQYF. CDR3 nucleotides: TGTGCCAGCAGTTACTCGATGGTGATAGAAACGCAGTATTTT.

The chain combines TRBV5-1 with TRBJ2-7; the D gene could be TRBD1 or TRBD2 (5 bases each). This CDR3 contains 13 residues. With 4 bases removed from V and 6 bases from J, the gap between germline ends came to 14 bases. The germline CDR1 and CDR2 sequences are SGHRS and YFSETQ. The CDR3 nucleotides read TGCGCCAGCAGCCTCCTTGAGGGGCCCGAGCAGTACTTC. Amino acid sequence: CASSLLEGPEQYF.

A remark on this clone: The same CDR3 can be traced to other DNA sequences in this sample. This chain connects TRBV14 to TRBJ2-7; TRBD1 matches at 9 bases. The germline V gene has CDR1 SGHDN and CDR2 FVKESK. The length of the CDR3 is 16 residues. The ends lost 3 bases at V and 6 bases at J; junction bases unmatched: 12. CDR3 region: CASSHRPGTGTREQYF. The DNA for the CDR3 is TGTGCCAGCAGCCACCGACCTGGGACAGGGACGCGCGAGCAGTACTTC.

The genes are TRBV7-8 and TRBJ2-2; D uncertain. Germline CDR1 reads SGHVS; CDR2 reads FQNEAQ. The V end was cut by 5 bases, the J end by 6 bases, with 10 bases between. The CDR3 totals 13 residues. In DNA, the CDR3 is TGTGCCAGCAGCGCCTCTAGGGCCGGGGAGCTGTTTTTT. Its translation is CASSASRAGELFF.

V is TRBV7-9 and J is TRBJ1-1; perhaps TRBD1 as D (6 bases). Trimming took 4 bases from V and 4 from J, leaving 13 bases between them. Germline CDR1 is SEHNR and CDR2 is FQNEAQ (reference sequence). The CDR3 has 14 residues. CDR3 DNA: TGTGCCAGCAGCTACCAGGACAGTGCCACTGAAGCTTTCTTT. It codes for CASSYQDSATEAFF.

V usage is TRBV7-3 and J usage is TRBJ1-1; D ambiguous. V was pared by 2 bases and J by 1 base, with 5 bases between. Germline values: CDR1 SGHTA, CDR2 FQGTGA. The CDR3 extends over 13 amino acids. Here the CDR3 DNA reads TGTGCCAGCAGCTTATACTCGAACACTGAAGCTTTCTTT. Translating it yields CASSLYSNTEAFF.

CDR3 region: CASSLQAGGGQGGELFF. CDR3 sequence (DNA): TGTGCCAGCAGCTTACAAGCTGGCGGGGGGCAGGGCGGGGAGCTGTTTTTT. V usage is TRBV7-2 and J usage is TRBJ2-2; 8 bases line up with TRBD2. With 2 bases clipped from V and 7 bases from J, the junction kept 12 bases outside the gene matches. The CDR3 length is 17 residues. CDR1 and CDR2 from the germline V gene are SGHTA and FQGNSA.

J is TRBJ1-1 and V is TRBV6-5; D is uncertain. CDR1 and CDR2 from the germline V gene are MNHEY and SVGAGI. The V end was cut by 0 bases, the J end by 1 base, with 6 bases between. There are 14 residues in the CDR3. The DNA of the CDR3 is TGTGCCAGCAGTTACTCTGCGGGGAACACTGAAGCTTTCTTT. This sequence encodes CASSYSAGNTEAFF.

The V and J genes are TRBV18 and TRBJ2-7; a possible D gene is TRBD1 (5 bases). The CDR3 sequence is 17 residues long. Trimming took off 1 base at V and 0 bases at J, with 16 bases between the two ends. Germline V CDR1 and CDR2: KGHSH, LQKENI. CDR3 sequence (DNA): TGTGCCAGCTCACCACGAGGACGGACAACCAGCTCCTACGAGCAGTACTTC. Encoded protein: CASSPRGRTTSSYEQYF.

V gene TRBV7-2 combines with J gene TRBJ2-7, with D possibly TRBD1 on 5 matching bases. CDR3 length: 16 residues. Trimming removed 2 bases from V and 3 bases from J, with 17 bases in between. Looked up from germline, CDR1 is SGHTA and CDR2 is FQGNSA. CDR3 bases: TGTGCCAGCAGCTTATCCCCAGGGCCGCCTGACTACGAGCAGTACTTC. It yields the protein CASSLSPGPPDYEQYF.

The chain uses TRBV30 and TRBJ2-2, with TRBD2 matching over 9 bases. V was clipped by 0 bases and J by 3 bases; unmatched bases: 11. The CDR3 runs to 18 residues. CDR1 and CDR2 from the germline V gene are GTSNPN and SVGIG (reference sequence). Here the CDR3 reads CAWSVVRAGGRDTGELFF. The CDR3 DNA follows: TGTGCCTGGAGTGTCGTGAGAGCGGGGGGCCGTGACACCGGGGAGCTGTTTTTT.

V gene TRBV6-5 combines with J gene TRBJ2-7; possibly TRBD1 or TRBD2 for D (5 bases each). V was cut by 0 bases and J by 7 bases, with 10 bases left in between. The germline CDR1 and CDR2 sequences are MNHEY and SVGAGI. CDR3 length: 13 amino acids. The CDR3 DNA sequence: TGTGCCAGCAGTTACTCGGGGACCGGGGAGCAGTACTTC. Its translation: CASSYSGTGEQYF.

V and J are TRBV19 and TRBJ2-4, with D possibly matching TRBD2 (5 bases). The CDR3 runs to 13 residues. The germline V gene encodes CDR1 LNHDA and CDR2 SQIVND (reference sequence). The germline V and J ends were trimmed by 5 bases and 8 bases, with 13 bases remaining between them. CDR3 sequence (DNA): TGTGCCAGTAGTTCCGGGGTTTTGGACATTCAGTACTTC. Translation gives CASSSGVLDIQYF. The full variable domain, completed using reference TRBV19 and TRBJ2-4, is DGGITQSPKYLFRKEGQNVTLSCEQNLNHDAMYWYRQDPGQGLRLIYYSQIVNDFQKGDIAEGYSVSREKKESFPLTVTSAQKNPTAFYLCASSSGVLDIQYFGAGTRLSVL.

This chain joins TRBV6-6 and TRBJ2-7, with 11 bases fitting TRBD2. Germline assignment: CDR1 MNHNY and CDR2 SVGAGI (reference sequence). The CDR3 has 14 residues. Losses at the gene ends were 6 bases for V and 3 bases for J; bases not matched to a gene: 4. The CDR3: CASRFGLAGYEQYF. In DNA form, the CDR3 reads TGTGCCAGCAGATTCGGACTAGCGGGCTACGAGCAGTACTTC.

This chain joins TRBV9 and TRBJ2-2; the D gene is possibly TRBD2 (6 bases). The CDR3 spans 17 residues. Germline values: CDR1 SGDLS, CDR2 YYNGEE. V was trimmed by 4 bases and J by 0 bases, leaving 16 bases between them. As DNA, the CDR3 is TGTGCCAGCAGCCCTAGGGTTCGGGGGTCGAACACCGGGGAGCTGTTTTTT. Its protein product is CASSPRVRGSNTGELFF.

V usage is TRBV28 and J usage is TRBJ2-5; D may be TRBD2 (5 bases). V lost 10 bases to trimming and J lost 5 bases, with 14 bases between them. There are 12 residues in the CDR3. Germline loops: CDR1 MDHEN, CDR2 SYDVKM. CDR3 sequence (DNA): TGTGCCACTAATCGGAGGCGGGAGACCCAGTACTTC. Encoded protein: CATNRRRETQYF.

This clone was detected once. V and J are TRBV2 and TRBJ1-2, with D unclear. Germline lookup yields CDR1 SNHLY and CDR2 FYNNEI. Trimming removed 3 bases from V and 6 bases from J, with 11 bases in between. CDR3 length: 13 residues. The CDR3, as DNA: TGTGCCAGCAGTGACGCGGGCAGCAATGGCTACACCTTC. Translated, it gives CASSDAGSNGYTF.

This chain joins TRBV19 and TRBJ1-1, with 8 bases matching TRBD1. Germline lookup yields CDR1 LNHDA and CDR2 SQIVND (reference sequence). Unmatched junction bases numbered 7, after V lost 6 bases and J lost 4 bases. The CDR3 contains 14 residues. Written as DNA, the CDR3 is TGTGCCAGTAGCGGACAGGGTCTCGCCACTGAAGCTTTCTTT. Its translation: CASSGQGLATEAFF.

The gene calls are TRBV5-4 and TRBJ1-1, with a possible D match to TRBD1 (5 bases). The CDR3 runs 15 residues. Germline values: CDR1 SGHNT, CDR2 YYREEE (reference sequence). Trimming left V 2 bases short and J 1 base short, with 12 bases between. The CDR3, as DNA: TGTGCCAGCAGCTTTGAGGGGCGGGAGAACACTGAAGCTTTCTTT. It encodes CASSFEGRENTEAFF. Combining the CDR3 with reference TRBV5-4 and TRBJ1-1 gives the whole variable domain ETGVTQSPTHLIKTRGQQVTLRCSSQSGHNTVSWYQQALGQGPQFIFQYYREEENGRGNFPPRFSGLQFPNYSSELNVNALELDDSALYLCASSFEGRENTEAFFGQGTRLTVV.

This sequence joins TRBV6-1 and TRBJ1-4; D ambiguous. Trimming shortened V by 0 bases and J by 4 bases, and 12 bases separated the two germline ends. Germline CDR1 MNHNS, CDR2 SASEGT. The CDR3 runs to 16 residues. The DNA for the CDR3 is TGTGCCAGCAGTGAAGCTCTTTTGACGGGTAATGAAAAACTGTTTTTT. Encoded protein: CASSEALLTGNEKLFF.

This clone has only one observation. V is TRBV28 and J is TRBJ1-2; no clear D gene. The ends were cut back, 2 bases at V and 2 bases at J, with 9 bases in the middle. There are 14 residues in the CDR3. The germline V gene has CDR1 MDHEN and CDR2 SYDVKM. In DNA, the CDR3 is TGTGCCAGCAGTTTAGGGGTGTCCAACTATGGCTACACCTTC. Its protein product is CASSLGVSNYGYTF.

CDR3 sequence: CASSEDGSSPVNTEAFF. As DNA, the CDR3 is TGTGCCAGCAGTGAAGACGGGAGCTCTCCTGTGAACACTGAAGCTTTCTTT. The V and J genes are TRBV6-1 and TRBJ1-1; D not resolved. There are 17 residues in the CDR3. Germline V gene lookup returns CDR1 MNHNS and CDR2 SASEGT. The V and J ends lost 1 base and 0 bases respectively, with 15 bases between them.

The chain is built from TRBV30 and TRBJ1-5; 7 positions agree with TRBD1. Germline V gene lookup returns CDR1 GTSNPN and CDR2 SVGIG (reference sequence). The CDR3 is made up of 15 amino acids. The trim removed 0 bases at V and 3 bases at J, leaving 5 bases unmatched. The CDR3 loop reads CAWSVGDSVNQPQHF. The DNA of the CDR3 is TGTGCCTGGAGTGTTGGGGACAGCGTCAATCAGCCCCAGCATTTT.

The chain has TRBV10-3 and TRBJ2-2, with D possibly being TRBD2 (6 bases). CDR3 length equals 15 residues. The V and J ends lost 0 bases and 6 bases respectively, with 11 bases between them. Germline lookup yields CDR1 ENHRY and CDR2 SYGVKD. CDR3 bases: TGTGCCATCAGTGAGTCGAGCAGGGAGGCCGGGGAGCTGTTTTTT. It codes for CAISESSREAGELFF.

The rearrangement links TRBV11-2 to TRBJ2-7; 7 bases align to TRBD1. The junction had 9 bases not matched to a gene; V was cut back by 5 bases and J by 2 bases. Germline assignment: CDR1 SGHAT and CDR2 FQNNGV. CDR3 length: 15 residues. The CDR3 is CASSTLRGTAYEQYF. CDR3 coding DNA: TGTGCCAGCAGCACCCTCCGAGGGACAGCCTACGAGCAGTACTTC.

The chain employs TRBV5-4 and TRBJ2-3, with 7 positions matching TRBD1. V gave up 4 bases and J gave up 0 bases; unmatched junction bases: 11. CDR3 size: 17 residues. Per the germline V gene, CDR1 is SGHNT and CDR2 is YYREEE (reference sequence). Here the CDR3 DNA reads TGTGCCAGCAGCATCGACCCTGAGGGGGCAAGCACAGATACGCAGTATTTT. Amino acid sequence: CASSIDPEGASTDTQYF.

This sequence joins TRBV4-2 and TRBJ2-2; D remains ambiguous. Germline V lookup: CDR1 LGHNA, CDR2 YNFKEQ. The CDR3 has 16 amino acids. V lost 5 bases and J lost 4, with 17 bases in between. The CDR3 region is CASSLADGEGTGELFF. The CDR3 DNA follows: TGTGCCAGCAGCTTAGCCGATGGGGAAGGCACCGGGGAGCTGTTTTTT.

The chain carries TRBV7-2 and TRBJ2-6; TRBD1 aligns across 10 bases. CDR1 and CDR2 from the germline V gene are SGHTA and FQGNSA. Trimming took 4 bases from V and 2 from J; bases not matched to a gene: 8. CDR3 length: 18 amino acids. CDR3 in amino acids: CASSSRDRGPPGANVLTF. CDR3 coding DNA: TGTGCCAGCAGCTCCCGGGACAGGGGCCCTCCTGGGGCCAACGTCCTGACTTTC.